This T cell receptor beta chain was retrieved from a study of blood T cell repertoires in COVID-19. Study in general: Material from acute and convalescent COVID-19 was sourced from the United States, Italy and Spain. PBMCs, B-cell-depleted T cells, or T cells were the source of the cDNA or gDNA that made up the material.

The germline gives CDR1 SGHRS, CDR2 YFSETQ. The J segment lost 1 base and the V segment lost 7 bases, leaving 2 bases of the junction unmatched. The CDR3 totals 13 residues. In the source study's methods: Amplifying reference gene primers gave estimates of nucleated cell counts. The repertoire was sequenced with immunoSEQ multiplex PCR; TCRdb's copy has only in-frame clones and lacks some. D and trimming come from the DNA, and the V and J calls and clone size come from that table. The table shows 70,000 or so clones, with about 80% occurring only once. Sequenced material: peripheral blood. The chain employs TRBV5-1 and TRBJ1-1; 9 positions match TRBD1. The sequence was collected from a woman in her sixties with acute or convalescent COVID-19. The CDR3 region is CASQTGGNTEAFF. CDR3 nucleotide sequence: TGCGCCAGCCAGACAGGGGGGAACACTGAAGCTTTCTTT.